This T cell receptor beta chain emerged from a study of response to subunit inactivated influenza vaccine. Concerning this clonotype: Antigen unknown.

CDR3 length: 13 amino acids. CDR1 is MNHEY, CDR2 SVGAGI, per germline. Trimming cost V 1 base and J 6 bases, with 10 bases left between them. Broader study findings: Authors suggested that a seasonal influenza vaccination recruits few new T cells each time.

TCRdb fed the RT-PCR reads into MiXCR, producing one record per CDR3 protein. Seen here are 400,000 to 550,000 distinct CDR3 sequences, about 25% observed once, and the top ten hold less than 2.5%. The material was CD4+ T cells sorted from PBMCs, obtained less than 6 days after vaccination. The gene calls are TRBV6-5 and TRBJ2-7, with unresolved D. The TCR sequence derives from a man aged 45-60 years who received an inactivated influenza vaccine. The CDR3 is CASSYFAVGEQYF. CDR3 nucleotides: TGTGCCAGCAGTTACTTCGCCGTCGGCGAGCAGTACTTC.